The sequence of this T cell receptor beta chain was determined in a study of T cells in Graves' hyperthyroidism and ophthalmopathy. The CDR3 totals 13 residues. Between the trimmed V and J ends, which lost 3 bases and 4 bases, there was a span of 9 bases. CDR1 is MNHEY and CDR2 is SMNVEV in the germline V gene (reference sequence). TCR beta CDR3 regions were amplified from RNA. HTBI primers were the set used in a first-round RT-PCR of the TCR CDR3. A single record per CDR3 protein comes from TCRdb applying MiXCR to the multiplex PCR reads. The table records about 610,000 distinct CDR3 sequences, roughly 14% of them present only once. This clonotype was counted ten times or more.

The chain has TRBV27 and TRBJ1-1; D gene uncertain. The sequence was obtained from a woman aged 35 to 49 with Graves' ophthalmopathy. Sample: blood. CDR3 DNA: TGTGCCAGCAGTTTGAGACCCATCACTGAAGCTTTCTTT. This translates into CASSLRPITEAFF.